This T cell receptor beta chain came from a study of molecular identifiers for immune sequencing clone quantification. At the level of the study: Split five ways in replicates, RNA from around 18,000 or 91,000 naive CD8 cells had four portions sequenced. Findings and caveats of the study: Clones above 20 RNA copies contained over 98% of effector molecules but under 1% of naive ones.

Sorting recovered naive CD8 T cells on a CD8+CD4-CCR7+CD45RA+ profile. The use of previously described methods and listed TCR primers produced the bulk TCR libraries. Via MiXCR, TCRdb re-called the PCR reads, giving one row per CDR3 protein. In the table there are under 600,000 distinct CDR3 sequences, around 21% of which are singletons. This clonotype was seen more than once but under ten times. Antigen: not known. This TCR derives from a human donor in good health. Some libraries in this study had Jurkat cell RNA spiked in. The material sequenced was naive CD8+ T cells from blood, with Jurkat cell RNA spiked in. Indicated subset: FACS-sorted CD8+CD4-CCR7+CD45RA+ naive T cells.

This chain's CDR3 is CASSCPAGQSTDTQYF. The CDR3 DNA reads TGTGCCAGCAGTTGCCCCGCGGGACAGAGCACAGATACGCAGTATTTT. The chain recombines TRBV6-2 or TRBV6-3 with TRBJ2-3, with D perhaps matching TRBD1 (7 bases). There are 16 residues in the CDR3. V lost 4 bases and J 0 bases, leaving 14 bases between the germline ends. In germline, CDR1 is MNHEY, CDR2 SVGEGT.